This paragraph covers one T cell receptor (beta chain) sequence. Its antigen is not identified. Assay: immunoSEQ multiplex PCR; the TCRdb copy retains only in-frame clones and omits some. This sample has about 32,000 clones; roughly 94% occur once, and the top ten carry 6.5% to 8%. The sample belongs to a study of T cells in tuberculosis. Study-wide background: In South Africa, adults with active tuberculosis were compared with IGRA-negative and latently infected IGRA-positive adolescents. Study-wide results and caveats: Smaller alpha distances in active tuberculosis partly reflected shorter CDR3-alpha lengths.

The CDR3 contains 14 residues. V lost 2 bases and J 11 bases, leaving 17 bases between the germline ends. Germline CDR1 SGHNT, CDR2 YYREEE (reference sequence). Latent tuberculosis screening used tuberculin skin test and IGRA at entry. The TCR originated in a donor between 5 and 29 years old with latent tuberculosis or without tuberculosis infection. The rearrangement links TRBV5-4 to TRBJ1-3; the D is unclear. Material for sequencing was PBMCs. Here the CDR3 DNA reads TGTGCCAGCAGCTTAGGTGGCGGGGAGACCGCCATATATTTT. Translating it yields CASSLGGGETAIYF.